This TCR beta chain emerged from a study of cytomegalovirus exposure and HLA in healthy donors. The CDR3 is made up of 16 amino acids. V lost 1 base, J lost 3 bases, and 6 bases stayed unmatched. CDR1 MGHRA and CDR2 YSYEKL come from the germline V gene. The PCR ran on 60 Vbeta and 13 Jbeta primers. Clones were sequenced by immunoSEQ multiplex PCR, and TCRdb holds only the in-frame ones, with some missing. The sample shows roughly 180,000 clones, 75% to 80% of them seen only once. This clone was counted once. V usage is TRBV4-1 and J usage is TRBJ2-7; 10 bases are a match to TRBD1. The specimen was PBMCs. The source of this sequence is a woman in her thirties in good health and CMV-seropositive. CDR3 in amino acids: CASSQGPGQGLYEQYF. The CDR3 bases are TGCGCCAGCAGCCAAGGACCGGGACAGGGGCTCTACGAGCAGTACTTC.